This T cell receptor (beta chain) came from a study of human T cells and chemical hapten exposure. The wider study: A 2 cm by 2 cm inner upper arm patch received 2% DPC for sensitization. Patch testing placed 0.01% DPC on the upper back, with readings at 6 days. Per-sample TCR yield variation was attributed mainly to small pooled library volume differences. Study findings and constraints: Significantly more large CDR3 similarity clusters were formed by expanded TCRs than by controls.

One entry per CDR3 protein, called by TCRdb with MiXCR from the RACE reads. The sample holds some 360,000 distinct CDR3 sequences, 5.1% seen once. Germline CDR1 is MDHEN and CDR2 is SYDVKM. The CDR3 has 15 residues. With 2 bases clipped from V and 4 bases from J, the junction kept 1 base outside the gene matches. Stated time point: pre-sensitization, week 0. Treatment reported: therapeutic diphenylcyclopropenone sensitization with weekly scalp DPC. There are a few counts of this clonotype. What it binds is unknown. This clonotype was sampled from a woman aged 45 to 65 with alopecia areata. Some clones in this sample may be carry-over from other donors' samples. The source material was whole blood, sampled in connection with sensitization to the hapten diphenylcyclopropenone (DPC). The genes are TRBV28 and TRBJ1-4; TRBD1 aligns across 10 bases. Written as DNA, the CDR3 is TGTGCCAGCAGTTTAGGGGACAGGGGTAATGAAAAACTGTTTTTT. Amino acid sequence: CASSLGDRGNEKLFF.